The source of this T cell receptor (beta chain) is a study of T cell responses to AZD1222 COVID-19 vaccine. Method: immunoSEQ multiplex PCR; TCRdb's copy keeps in-frame clones and lacks some. The table records approximately 110,000 clones, 70% to 90% of them present only once. General study results and limits: As reported, nearly half of all spike-specific TCRs target variant regions that are unmutated. The donor group comprised mostly white British people and more females; the analysis possibly underestimated clonal diversity. Sampling captured repertoires only after the peak T cell response.

Some second doses came at about 4 weeks and others at about 12 weeks; these were pooled. This clone was seen a single time. What it recognizes is unknown. The CDR3 covers 15 residues. The V and J ends lost 3 bases and 4 bases, in that order; junction bases with no gene match: 12. The germline V gene has CDR1 DFQATT and CDR2 SNEGSKA (reference sequence). Sequenced material: peripheral blood, taken 28 days after the second AZD1222 dose. V and J are TRBV20-1 and TRBJ2-7; 7 nucleotides agree with TRBD1. The sequence came from an adult who received the AZD1222 COVID-19 vaccine. CDR3 coding DNA: TGCAGTGCTAGTGGCGCCGGGACAGAACAGTACGAGCAGTACTTC. Its translation is CSASGAGTEQYEQYF.